These 27 T cell receptor beta chains share one sample of origin, sequenced in a study of vaccination effects on CD4 cells after COVID-19. Using viral peptide pools, the ViraFEST assay grew out antigen-specific CD4+ T cells prior to sequencing. Following an approximately 11-day culture, CD4+ T cells were purified. Subjects were given two BNT162b2 or mRNA-1273 vaccine doses. No antigens are known for them. Produced via immunoSEQ multiplex PCR; TCRdb's table is partial and in-frame only. The sample records about 32,000 clones, 72% being singletons. The starting material was CD4+ T cells from PBMCs cultured with HCoV-229E spike peptides, obtained after COVID-19 vaccination. The receptors shown here come from a human donor who received a COVID-19 vaccine.

The rearrangement links TRBV6-1 to TRBJ1-6; maybe TRBD1 (5 bases). The length of the CDR3 is 14 residues. Looked up from germline, CDR1 is MNHNS and CDR2 is SASEGT. The ends were cut back, 5 bases at V and 6 bases at J, with 11 bases in the middle. CDR3 bases: TGTGCCAGCAGTTGGGACGTTTTTAATTCACCCCTCCACTTT. Its protein is CASSWDVFNSPLHF.

The rearrangement links TRBV3-1 (or the pseudogene TRBV3-2) to TRBJ1-1; D gene ambiguous. This CDR3 is built from 13 residues. With 8 bases removed from V and 0 bases from J, the gap between germline ends came to 10 bases. Germline lookup yields CDR1 LGHDT and CDR2 YNNKEL (reference sequence). For the CDR3, the DNA is TGTGCCAGCTCTTGGGATATGAACACTGAAGCTTTCTTT. Its translation is CASSWDMNTEAFF.

The chain employs TRBV5-5 and TRBJ2-1; no firm D call. Looked up from germline, CDR1 is SGHKS and CDR2 is YYEKEE (reference sequence). The CDR3 length is 13 residues. Trimming stripped 1 base from V and 6 bases from J, with 8 bases between. The CDR3 coding sequence is TGTGCCAGCAGCTTGCCAGGATCCAATGAGCAGTTCTTC. This codes for CASSLPGSNEQFF.

This clone was counted a few times. This may stem from a read error, because a much larger clone lies one nucleotide away. V usage is TRBV6-1 and J usage is TRBJ1-2; TRBD1 matches at 7 bases. The trim removed 2 bases at V and 4 bases at J, leaving 1 base unmatched. Germline values: CDR1 MNHNS, CDR2 SASEGT. There are 13 residues in the CDR3. This chain's CDR3 is CASSEQGGYGYTF. The CDR3 DNA sequence: TGTGCCAGCAGTGAACAGGGGGGCTATGGCTACACCTTC.

V gene TRBV3-1 (or the pseudogene TRBV3-2) combines with J gene TRBJ2-3, with TRBD2 as a possible D gene (7 bases). The CDR3 totals 15 residues. Looked up from germline, CDR1 is LGHDT and CDR2 is YNNKEL (reference sequence). With 4 bases removed from V and 3 bases from J, the gap between germline ends came to 14 bases. The CDR3 DNA is TGTGCCAGCAGCCTGATGGGGGGGGCAACAGATACGCAGTATTTT. Translation gives CASSLMGGATDTQYF.

The chain uses TRBV5-1 and TRBJ2-6; 9 bases line up with TRBD1. From germline, CDR1 is SGHRS and CDR2 YFSETQ. J gave up 0 bases and V 4 bases, and 5 bases lay outside the gene matches. CDR3 length: 17 residues. In DNA, the CDR3 is TGCGCCAGCAGCCACGGACAGGGGACCTCTGGGGCCAACGTCCTGACTTTC. Translation gives CASSHGQGTSGANVLTF.

The chain joins TRBV2 to TRBJ2-1, with D perhaps matching TRBD2 (5 bases). The CDR3 is 14 amino acids. Trimming stripped 4 bases from V and 8 bases from J, with 15 bases between. Germline CDR1 reads SNHLY; CDR2 reads FYNNEI. The CDR3 loop reads CASSVDSPSDEQFF. CDR3 DNA sequence: TGTGCCAGCAGTGTGGACTCCCCATCCGATGAGCAGTTCTTC.

The chain has TRBV27 and TRBJ1-1, with TRBD1 identical over 8 bases. CDR1 is MNHEY, CDR2 SMNVEV, per germline (reference sequence). With 3 bases clipped from V and 3 bases from J, the junction kept 3 bases outside the gene matches. The CDR3 extends over 14 amino acids. This CDR3 reads CASSLNRGDTEAFF. CDR3 nucleotides: TGTGCCAGCAGTTTGAACAGGGGGGACACTGAAGCTTTCTTT.

The chain recombines TRBV3-1 (or the pseudogene TRBV3-2) with TRBJ1-2, with 7 bases aligning to TRBD1. The CDR3 extends over 15 amino acids. With 1 base clipped from V and 0 bases from J, the junction kept 2 bases outside the gene matches. Germline V CDR1 and CDR2: LGHDT, YNNKEL (reference sequence). Here the CDR3 reads CASSQGRGANYGYTF. The CDR3 DNA sequence: TGTGCCAGCAGCCAAGGCAGGGGGGCTAACTATGGCTACACCTTC.

V usage is TRBV7-9 and J usage is TRBJ2-3; D may be TRBD2 (5 bases). Germline V gene data show CDR1 as SEHNR and CDR2 as FQNEAQ (reference sequence). There are 17 residues in the CDR3. V lost 3 bases, J lost 4 bases, and 20 bases lay in between. The CDR3 DNA reads as TGTGCCAGCAGCTTCTATGGCTCAACTAGTGGTTCAGATACGCAGTATTTT. Translated: CASSFYGSTSGSDTQYF.

The rearrangement uses TRBV5-4 and TRBJ2-1; D may be TRBD2 (6 bases). CDR1 is SGHNT and CDR2 is YYREEE in the germline V gene (reference sequence). The CDR3 length is 13 residues. V lost 4 bases to trimming and J lost 6 bases, with 11 bases between them. The CDR3 sequence: CASSPGTRNEQFF. The CDR3 DNA is TGTGCCAGCAGCCCCGGGACTCGCAATGAGCAGTTCTTC. Combining the CDR3 with reference TRBV5-4 and TRBJ2-1 gives the whole variable domain ETGVTQSPTHLIKTRGQQVTLRCSSQSGHNTVSWYQQALGQGPQFIFQYYREEENGRGNFPPRFSGLQFPNYSSELNVNALELDDSALYLCASSPGTRNEQFFGPGTRLTVL.

This chain uses TRBV4-1 with TRBJ1-2; 9 nucleotides line up with TRBD1. This CDR3 is 15 amino acids long. The V and J ends lost 2 bases and 3 bases, in that order; junction bases with no gene match: 4. Germline loops: CDR1 MGHRA, CDR2 YSYEKL. The DNA of the CDR3 is TGCGCCAGCAGCCAATCGGGACAGGGAGACTATGGCTACACCTTC. Protein sequence: CASSQSGQGDYGYTF.

This clone was picked up a small number of times. This chain links TRBV3-1 (or the pseudogene TRBV3-2) with TRBJ1-2; D not certain. The V gene's germline CDR1 is LGHDT and CDR2 YNNKEL (reference sequence). Trimming took off 0 bases at V and 4 bases at J, with 9 bases between the two ends. There are 14 residues in the CDR3. CDR3 protein: CASSQDSAGYGYTF. DNA for the CDR3: TGTGCCAGCAGCCAAGATTCGGCAGGCTATGGCTACACCTTC.

V usage is TRBV2 and J usage is TRBJ2-7; possible D gene TRBD2, 5 bases. Deletions cut 8 bases from V and 7 bases from J, with 15 bases between. The CDR3 runs 12 residues. Germline CDR1 and CDR2: SNHLY and FYNNEI. Written as DNA, the CDR3 is TGTGCCAGCGATTGGAACCGAGGGGAGCAGTACTTC. As protein: CASDWNRGEQYF.

The chain recombines TRBV5-1 with TRBJ1-2; tentatively, D is TRBD1 (6 bases). V lost 4 bases, J lost 6 bases, and 16 bases lay in between. CDR1 and CDR2 from the germline V gene are SGHRS and YFSETQ. This CDR3 spans 14 amino acids. The DNA of the CDR3 is TGCGCCAGCAGCACCGGACAGCCCCGGGATGGCTACACCTTC. Translating it yields CASSTGQPRDGYTF.

V usage is TRBV23-1 and J usage is TRBJ2-3; 7 bases are shared with TRBD1. TRBV23-1 is an open reading frame, and its role is uncertain. V lost 7 bases to trimming and J lost 0 bases; unmatched junction nucleotides: 7. This CDR3 is 15 amino acids long. The CDR3 spells CASIQGPHSTDTQYF. In DNA form, the CDR3 reads TGCGCCAGCATACAGGGGCCTCATAGCACAGATACGCAGTATTTT.

V and J are TRBV5-1 and TRBJ2-3, with unresolved D. Germline V CDR1 and CDR2: SGHRS, YFSETQ. V was trimmed by 0 bases and J by 7 bases, leaving 27 bases between them. The CDR3 has 19 amino acids. The CDR3 loop is CASSLDGKLGFTPLHTQYF. CDR3 nucleotides: TGCGCCAGCAGCTTGGATGGGAAGCTTGGGTTCACCCCCCTCCATACGCAGTATTTT.

This chain uses TRBV6-5 with TRBJ2-4, with a tentative D call TRBD1 (5 bases). The germline V and J ends were trimmed by 6 bases and 0 bases, with 6 bases remaining between them. Germline CDR1 MNHEY, CDR2 SVGAGI. This CDR3 has 13 residues. DNA for the CDR3: TGTGCCAGCAGAACAGGAGCCAAAAACATTCAGTACTTC. Its protein product is CASRTGAKNIQYF.

The chain recombines TRBV6-6 with TRBJ2-7; 8 positions agree with TRBD1. The trim removed 0 bases at V and 1 base at J, leaving 5 bases unmatched. Germline V gene lookup returns CDR1 MNHNY and CDR2 SVGAGI (reference sequence). The CDR3 contains 16 residues. The CDR3 sequence: CASSYSGRGQSYEQYF. CDR3 nucleotide sequence: TGTGCCAGCAGTTACTCAGGCAGGGGGCAATCCTACGAGCAGTACTTC.

The genes are TRBV20-1 and TRBJ2-2; possible D gene TRBD2, 5 bases. The length of the CDR3 is 14 residues. V lost 3 bases and J lost 1, with 9 bases in between. The germline CDR1 and CDR2 sequences are DFQATT and SNEGSKA (reference sequence). CDR3 sequence (DNA): TGCAGTGCTAGTACGCGGGTGAACACCGGGGAGCTGTTTTTT. It translates to CSASTRVNTGELFF.

The V gene is TRBV11-2, the J gene TRBJ1-1, with a possible D match to TRBD1 (5 bases). CDR1 and CDR2 (germline): SGHAT, FQNNGV. The ends were cut back, 8 bases at V and 5 bases at J, with 18 bases in the middle. The CDR3 has 14 amino acids. CDR3 DNA sequence: TGTGCCAGCCACAAGGGGAATTTTGGGACTGAAGCTTTCTTT. Its translation: CASHKGNFGTEAFF.

The chain uses TRBV12-1 and TRBJ1-5; TRBD1 is taken as the D call from the table, unchecked against the DNA. TRBV12-1 is a pseudogene segment. The CDR3 is 15 amino acids. The CDR3 region has the DNA TGTGCCAGCAGCCCCGAGACAGGGAGTAATCAGCCCCAGCATTTT. Translation gives CASSPETGSNQPQHF.

The J gene is TRBJ2-7, the V gene TRBV7-9, with 8 nucleotides matching TRBD2. The junction had 9 bases not matched to a gene; V was cut back by 5 bases and J by 3 bases. The germline CDR1 and CDR2 sequences are SEHNR and FQNEAQ (reference sequence). The CDR3 extends over 15 amino acids. For the CDR3, the DNA is TGTGCCAGCAGCAACCGGACTAGCTCCCACTACGAGCAGTACTTC. Its translation is CASSNRTSSHYEQYF.

V gene TRBV27 combines with J gene TRBJ2-7; D remains ambiguous. The germline CDR1 and CDR2 sequences are MNHEY and SMNVEV (reference sequence). Trimming pared 3 bases from V and 1 base from J, leaving 7 bases between. The CDR3 spans 13 residues. The DNA for the CDR3 is TGTGCCAGCAGTTTTACCGTTTCCTACGAGCAGTACTTC. Its protein is CASSFTVSYEQYF.

J is TRBJ1-3 and V is TRBV25-1, with D possibly TRBD1 on 5 matching bases. This CDR3 is 14 amino acids long. The germline V gene has CDR1 MGHDK and CDR2 SYGVNS. V shed 1 base and J shed 7 bases, with 11 bases lying between them. DNA for the CDR3: TGTGCCAGCAGTGAATCCAGGGTTGGGAACACCATATATTTT. It codes for CASSESRVGNTIYF.

This clone was counted once. V usage is TRBV5-1 and J usage is TRBJ2-1, with D perhaps assigned TRBD1 or TRBD2 (5 bases each). With 0 bases removed from V and 3 bases from J, the gap between germline ends came to 13 bases. Germline values: CDR1 SGHRS, CDR2 YFSETQ. The CDR3 runs to 16 residues. DNA of the CDR3: TGCGCCAGCAGCTTGGGGGACCTAGGATTCTACAATGAGCAGTTCTTC. Translation gives CASSLGDLGFYNEQFF.

V gene TRBV5-1 combines with J gene TRBJ2-1; D possibly corresponds to TRBD1 (6 bases). The CDR3 totals 17 residues. V lost 4 bases and J 0 bases, leaving 17 bases between the germline ends. Per germline, CDR1 SGHRS and CDR2 YFSETQ. In nucleotides, the CDR3 is TGCGCCAGCAGCGTTTTCAGGGGACCTAGCTCCTACAATGAGCAGTTCTTC. The encoded protein is CASSVFRGPSSYNEQFF.